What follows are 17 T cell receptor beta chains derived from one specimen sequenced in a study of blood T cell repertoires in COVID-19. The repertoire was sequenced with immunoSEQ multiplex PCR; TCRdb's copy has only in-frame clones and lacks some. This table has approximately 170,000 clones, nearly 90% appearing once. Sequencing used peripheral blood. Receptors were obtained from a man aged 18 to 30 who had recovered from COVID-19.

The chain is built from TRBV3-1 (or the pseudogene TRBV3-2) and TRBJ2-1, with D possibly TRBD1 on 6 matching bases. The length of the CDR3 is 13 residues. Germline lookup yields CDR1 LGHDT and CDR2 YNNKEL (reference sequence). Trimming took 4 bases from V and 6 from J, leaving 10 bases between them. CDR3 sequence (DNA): TGTGCCAGCAGCCGTACAGGGCCCAATGAGCAGTTCTTC. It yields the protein CASSRTGPNEQFF.

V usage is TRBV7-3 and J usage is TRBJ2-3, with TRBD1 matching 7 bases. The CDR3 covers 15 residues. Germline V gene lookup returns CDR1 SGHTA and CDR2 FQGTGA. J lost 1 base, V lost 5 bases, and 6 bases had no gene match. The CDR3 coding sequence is TGTGCCAGCAGCCTGTACGGGACAGGCACAGATACGCAGTATTTT. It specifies CASSLYGTGTDTQYF.

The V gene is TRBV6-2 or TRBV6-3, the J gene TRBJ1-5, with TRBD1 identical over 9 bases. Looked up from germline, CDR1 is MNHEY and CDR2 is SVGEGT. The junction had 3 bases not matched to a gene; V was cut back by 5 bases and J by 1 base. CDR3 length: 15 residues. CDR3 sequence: CASSPGTGSNQPQHF. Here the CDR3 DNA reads TGTGCCAGCAGTCCCGGGACAGGGAGCAATCAGCCCCAGCATTTT.

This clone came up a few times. For the CDR3, the DNA is TGTGCCAGCAGTTTTCGGTCCAATTACGAGCAGTACTTC. Protein product: CASSFRSNYEQYF. The rearrangement uses TRBV6-5 and TRBJ2-7; D is ambiguous. The CDR3 length is 13 residues. The V end was cut by 4 bases, the J end by 4 bases, with 11 bases between. The germline CDR1 and CDR2 sequences are MNHEY and SVGAGI.

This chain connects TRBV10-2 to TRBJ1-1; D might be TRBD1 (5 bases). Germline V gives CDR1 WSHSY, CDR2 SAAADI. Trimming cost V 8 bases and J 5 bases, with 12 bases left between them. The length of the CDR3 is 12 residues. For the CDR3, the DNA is TGCGCCAGCGGGGTAGGGGTGACTGAAGCTTTCTTT. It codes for CASGVGVTEAFF.

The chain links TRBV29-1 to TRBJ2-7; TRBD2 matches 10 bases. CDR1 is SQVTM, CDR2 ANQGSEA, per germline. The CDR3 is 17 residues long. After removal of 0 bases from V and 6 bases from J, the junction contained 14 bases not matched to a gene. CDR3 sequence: CSVEDLRGASGSGEQYF. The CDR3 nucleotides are TGCAGCGTTGAAGATCTACGGGGGGCTAGCGGGAGCGGCGAGCAGTACTTC.

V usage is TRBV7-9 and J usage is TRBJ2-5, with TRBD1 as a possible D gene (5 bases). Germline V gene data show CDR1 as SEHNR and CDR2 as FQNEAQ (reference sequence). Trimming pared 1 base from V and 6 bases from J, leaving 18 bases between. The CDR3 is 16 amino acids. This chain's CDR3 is CASSLVGQGPSKTQYF. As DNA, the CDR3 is TGTGCCAGCAGCTTAGTGGGGCAGGGCCCAAGTAAGACCCAGTACTTC.

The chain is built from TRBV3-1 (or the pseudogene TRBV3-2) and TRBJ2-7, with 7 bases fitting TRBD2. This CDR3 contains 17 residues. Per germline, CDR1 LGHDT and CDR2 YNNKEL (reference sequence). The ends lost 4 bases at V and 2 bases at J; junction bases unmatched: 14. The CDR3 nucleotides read TGTGCCAGCAGCCCAACGGGACGGGCTAGCGGACCCTACGAGCAGTACTTC. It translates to CASSPTGRASGPYEQYF.

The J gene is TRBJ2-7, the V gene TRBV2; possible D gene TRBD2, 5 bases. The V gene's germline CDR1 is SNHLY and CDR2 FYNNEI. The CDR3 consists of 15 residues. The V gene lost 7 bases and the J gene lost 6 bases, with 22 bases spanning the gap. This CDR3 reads CASIPRRPLGSEQYF. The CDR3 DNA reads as TGTGCCAGCATCCCGAGGCGCCCATTGGGGAGCGAGCAGTACTTC.

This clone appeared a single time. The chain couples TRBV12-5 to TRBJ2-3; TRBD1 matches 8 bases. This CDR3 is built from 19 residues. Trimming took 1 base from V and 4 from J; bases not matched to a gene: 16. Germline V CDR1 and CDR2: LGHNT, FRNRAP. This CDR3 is CASGLGLDRVSSPADTQYF. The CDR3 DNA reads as TGTGCTAGTGGTTTGGGCCTGGACAGGGTGTCATCACCGGCAGATACGCAGTATTTT.

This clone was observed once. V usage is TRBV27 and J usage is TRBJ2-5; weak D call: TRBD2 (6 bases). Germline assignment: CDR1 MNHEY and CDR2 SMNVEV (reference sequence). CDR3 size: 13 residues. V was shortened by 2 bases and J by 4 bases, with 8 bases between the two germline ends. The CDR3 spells CASSLVGGETQYF. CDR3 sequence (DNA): TGTGCCAGCAGTTTAGTGGGGGGAGAGACCCAGTACTTC.

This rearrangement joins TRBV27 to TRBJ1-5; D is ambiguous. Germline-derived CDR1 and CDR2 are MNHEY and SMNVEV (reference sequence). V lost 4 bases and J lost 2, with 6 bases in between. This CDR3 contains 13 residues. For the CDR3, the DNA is TGTGCCAGCAGTTCCACAGGCAATCAGCCCCAGCATTTT. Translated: CASSSTGNQPQHF.

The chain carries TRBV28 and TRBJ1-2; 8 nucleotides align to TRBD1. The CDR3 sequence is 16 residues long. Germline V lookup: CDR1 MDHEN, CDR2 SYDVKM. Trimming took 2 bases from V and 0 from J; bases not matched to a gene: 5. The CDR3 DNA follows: TGTGCCAGCAGTTTAGGGACAGGAAGCTCTAACTATGGCTACACCTTC. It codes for CASSLGTGSSNYGYTF.

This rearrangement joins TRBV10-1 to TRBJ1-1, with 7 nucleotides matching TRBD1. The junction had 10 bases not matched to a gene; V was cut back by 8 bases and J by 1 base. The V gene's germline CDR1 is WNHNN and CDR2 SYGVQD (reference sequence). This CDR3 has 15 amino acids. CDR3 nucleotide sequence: TGCGCCAGCTTCATTAGACAGGGAAAGAACACTGAAGCTTTCTTT. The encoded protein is CASFIRQGKNTEAFF.

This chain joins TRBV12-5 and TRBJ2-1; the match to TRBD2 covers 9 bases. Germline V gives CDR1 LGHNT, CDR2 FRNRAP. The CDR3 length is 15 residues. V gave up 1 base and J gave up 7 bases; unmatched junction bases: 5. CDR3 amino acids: CASGLGLAERNEQFF. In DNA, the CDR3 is TGTGCTAGTGGTTTGGGACTAGCGGAGAGGAATGAGCAGTTCTTC.

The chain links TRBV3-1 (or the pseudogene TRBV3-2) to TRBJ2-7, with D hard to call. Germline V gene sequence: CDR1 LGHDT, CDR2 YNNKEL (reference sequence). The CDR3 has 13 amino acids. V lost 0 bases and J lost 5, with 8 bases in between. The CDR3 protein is CASSQDIGHEQYF. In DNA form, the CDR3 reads TGTGCCAGCAGCCAAGATATTGGGCACGAGCAGTACTTC.

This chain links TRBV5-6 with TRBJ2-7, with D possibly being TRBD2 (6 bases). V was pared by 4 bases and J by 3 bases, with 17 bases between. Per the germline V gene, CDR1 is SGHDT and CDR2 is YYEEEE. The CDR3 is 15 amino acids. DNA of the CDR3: TGTGCCAGCAGCCCGGAGGGGACCATAGGCTACGAGCAGTACTTC. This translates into CASSPEGTIGYEQYF.